This T cell receptor beta chain derives from a study of a mutant IDH1 vaccine in newly diagnosed glioma. Across the whole study: Vaccinations were initiated 4-6 weeks following radiotherapy alone, or were given together with temozolomide cycles. A roughly 62% male, 37.5% female split and a mean age of roughly 44 years characterized treated patients. Previous care, which was radiotherapy, temozolomide, or both, most often involved both.

V lost 5 bases to trimming and J lost 4 bases; unmatched junction nucleotides: 5. This CDR3 is built from 15 residues. Germline V gene sequence: CDR1 SEHNR, CDR2 FQNEAQ (reference sequence). Assay used: immunoSEQ multiplex PCR; TCRdb lists only in-frame clones, some missing. Found here are some 49,000 clones, about three quarters of them singletons; the top ten hold less than 5.5%. General study findings and limits: Vaccination elicited immune responses in around 93% of patients.

Time point in this sample: week 47, end of study. All doses held 300 ug of mutant IDH1 20-mer peptide, with topical imiquimod. A word on this clone: Its antigen is currently unknown.

The sequencing here drew on PBMCs, taken from a glioma patient whose treatment included an IDH1 peptide vaccine. This sequence was found in a woman between 35 and 50 years old with glioma. Some clones in this sample may be carry-over from other donors' samples. The V call is TRBV7-9, the J call TRBJ2-1; 10 nucleotides line up with TRBD2. As DNA, the CDR3 is TGTGCCAGCAGCCCTAGCGGGGGTACTTACAATGAGCAGTTCTTC. This gives the protein CASSPSGGTYNEQFF. Based on the CDR3 plus reference TRBV7-9 and TRBJ2-1, the full variable domain is DTGVSQNPRHKITKRGQNVTFRCDPISEHNRLYWYRQTLGQGPEFLTYFQNEAQLEKSRLLSDRFSAERPKGSFSTLEIQRTEQGDSAMYLCASSPSGGTYNEQFFGPGTRLTVL.